Sequencing of this T cell receptor beta chain was carried out in a study of molecular identifiers for immune sequencing clone quantification. Study details: In replicates, RNA from around 20,000 or 100,000 naive CD8 cells was divided five ways and four parts were sequenced.

This clonotype came up many times. Its antigen is unidentified. Findings and limits, study-wide: Clones of above 20 RNA copies carried over 99% of effector molecules; in naive cells they carried under 1%.

Germline CDR1 SGHTA, CDR2 FQGNSA. V was shortened by 4 bases and J by 10 bases, with 11 bases between the two germline ends. This CDR3 spans 12 amino acids. Sorted cells numbering about 20,000 to 1,000,000, with 10%, 30% or 50% RNA, yielded the naive CD8 libraries. TCRdb used MiXCR to reprocess the PCR reads, holding one entry per CDR3 protein. The sample yields hundreds of thousands of distinct CDR3 sequences, roughly 25% seen once. This TCR derives from a human donor in good health. Some libraries in this study had Jurkat cell RNA spiked in. The sequencing sample was made of naive CD8+ T cells from blood, with Jurkat cell RNA spiked in. The sample's subset: FACS-sorted CD8+CD4-CCR7+CD45RA+ naive T cells. The chain is built from TRBV7-2 and TRBJ2-1; D remains unclear. The CDR3 region has the DNA TGTGCCAGCAGCTCAGCCGGGCCAGAGCAGTTCTTC. Translating it yields CASSSAGPEQFF.